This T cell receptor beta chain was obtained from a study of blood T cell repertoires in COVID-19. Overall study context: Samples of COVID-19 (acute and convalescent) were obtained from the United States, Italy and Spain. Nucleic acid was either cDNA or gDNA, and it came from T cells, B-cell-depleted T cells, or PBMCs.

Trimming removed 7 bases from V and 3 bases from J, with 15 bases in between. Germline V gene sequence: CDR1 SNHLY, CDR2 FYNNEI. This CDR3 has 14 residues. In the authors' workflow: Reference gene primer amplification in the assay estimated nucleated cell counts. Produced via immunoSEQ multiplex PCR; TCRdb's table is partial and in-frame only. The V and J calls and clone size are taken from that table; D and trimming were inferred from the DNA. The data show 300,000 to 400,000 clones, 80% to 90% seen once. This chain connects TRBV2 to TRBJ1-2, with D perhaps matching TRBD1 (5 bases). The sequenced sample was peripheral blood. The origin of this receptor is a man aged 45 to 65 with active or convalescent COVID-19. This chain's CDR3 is CASTAGLQHYGYTF. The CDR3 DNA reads TGTGCCAGCACCGCGGGACTGCAGCACTATGGCTACACCTTC.